One sample yielded the 24 T cell receptor beta chains listed below, sequenced in a study of T-cell reconstitution after alpha-beta-depleted transplantation in children (dated by TCRdb to about 2016). Libraries came from PCR. These reads were obtained on an Illumina HiSeq 2500. TCR libraries were prepared with molecular barcoding, using unique molecular identifiers to normalize TCRbeta repertoire quantification. TCRdb reprocessing: public reads trimmed at Q25 with fastp, clones called with MiXCR, in-frame beta chains kept. All rows with the same CDR3 protein become a single entry with the most common DNA and genes. The sample records about 580,000 distinct CDR3 sequences, 23% of which are singletons. The top ten constitute around 14% of the sample. In light of the paper, this sample's treatment or condition label describes: allogeneic hematopoietic cell transplantation with graft depleted of TCRalphabeta T cells and CD19 B cells.

Sequencing was performed on PBMCs, mostly from graft donor cells, taken 360 days after TCRalphabeta/CD19-depleted stem cell transplant. All receptors derive from a boy younger than two who had a stem cell transplant for acute myeloid leukemia, so the T cells may come from the graft donor.

The chain carries TRBV12-3 or TRBV12-4 and TRBJ2-1; D unclear. The CDR3 is made up of 13 amino acids. V was shortened by 3 bases and J by 9 bases, with 12 bases between the two germline ends. CDR3 loop: CASSFARTGEQFF. The CDR3 DNA reads as TGTGCCAGCAGTTTCGCCAGGACCGGTGAGCAGTTCTTC.

The J gene is TRBJ2-3, the V gene TRBV6-5, with 14 bases aligning to TRBD2. The CDR3 totals 16 residues. J gave up 5 bases and V 3 bases, and 4 bases lay outside the gene matches. The germline CDR1 and CDR2 sequences are MNHEY and SVGAGI. The CDR3 sequence: CASSYGLAGGRDTQYF. DNA for the CDR3: TGTGCCAGCAGTTATGGACTAGCGGGGGGAAGAGATACGCAGTATTTT.

The rearrangement uses TRBV7-9 and TRBJ2-1; D is undetermined. Trimming shortened V by 1 base and J by 7 bases, and 14 bases separated the two germline ends. The CDR3 is made up of 15 amino acids. CDR1 and CDR2 (germline): SEHNR, FQNEAQ (reference sequence). The CDR3 reads CASSLGGSARNEQFF. In DNA, the CDR3 is TGTGCCAGCAGCTTAGGTGGGTCGGCTAGGAATGAGCAGTTCTTC.

The chain combines TRBV30 with TRBJ2-2; D may match TRBD1 or TRBD2 (5 bases each). The CDR3 is made up of 14 amino acids. Per the germline V gene, CDR1 is GTSNPN and CDR2 is SVGIG (reference sequence). CDR3: CAAGAQLNTGELFF. The CDR3 DNA is TGTGCGGCCGGGGCTCAACTTAACACCGGGGAGCTGTTTTTT.

This clonotype was recorded a few times. The CDR3 DNA follows: TGTGCCAGCAGCTTCGAAAGGGGTGAAGGGAATGAGCAGTTCTTC. It is translated as CASSFERGEGNEQFF. The chain uses TRBV7-9 and TRBJ2-1, with a tentative D call TRBD1 (5 bases). The germline CDR1 and CDR2 sequences are SEHNR and FQNEAQ (reference sequence). Trimming removed 3 bases at V and 7 bases at J, with 16 bases between. The CDR3 is made up of 15 amino acids.

This clonotype has at least ten counts. V and J are TRBV3-1 and TRBJ2-7, with a weak D call TRBD1 (6 bases). With 3 bases removed from V and 4 bases from J, the gap between germline ends came to 19 bases. The CDR3 extends over 16 amino acids. The germline V gene has CDR1 LGHDT and CDR2 YNNKEL (reference sequence). CDR3 nucleotide sequence: TGTGCCAGCAGCCACCGAACCAGGGGCAGCCTTTACGAGCAGTACTTC. Its translation is CASSHRTRGSLYEQYF.

This chain uses TRBV7-2 with TRBJ2-5; possibly TRBD2 for D (6 bases). Germline assignment: CDR1 SGHTA and CDR2 FQGNSA. The CDR3 consists of 13 residues. V lost 0 bases, J lost 12 bases, and 14 bases lay in between. The CDR3 DNA is TGTGCCAGCAGCTTAGCTGGGCGGGGCGGGGAGTACTTC. This sequence encodes CASSLAGRGGEYF.

V is TRBV12-3 or TRBV12-4 and J is TRBJ1-4, with a possible D match to TRBD1 (5 bases). This CDR3 contains 15 residues. V was clipped by 5 bases and J by 6 bases, with 16 bases between them. The CDR3 region is CASSPRGWDDEKLFF. The CDR3 DNA follows: TGTGCCAGCAGTCCCCGCGGGTGGGACGATGAAAAACTGTTTTTT.

A few counts support this clonotype. This CDR3 is CAISEGQGSHEQYF. The CDR3 DNA follows: TGTGCCATCAGTGAAGGACAGGGGTCCCACGAGCAGTACTTC. V usage is TRBV10-3 and J usage is TRBJ2-7, with 9 positions matching TRBD1. With V trimmed by 3 bases and J by 5 bases, 5 bases remained unmatched. Germline V gives CDR1 ENHRY, CDR2 SYGVKD. The CDR3 totals 14 residues.

This clonotype was counted at least ten times. This chain joins TRBV5-4 and TRBJ2-5; 8 bases fit TRBD1. Germline values: CDR1 SGHNT, CDR2 YYREEE (reference sequence). This CDR3 comprises 15 residues. Trimming took 3 bases from V and 4 from J; bases not matched to a gene: 8. This CDR3 reads CASSSGQGGGETQYF. In nucleotides, the CDR3 is TGTGCCAGCAGCTCAGGACAGGGAGGTGGAGAGACCCAGTACTTC.

Ten or more counts support this clonotype. V is TRBV15 and J is TRBJ2-3, with 7 bases that match TRBD1. Looked up from germline, CDR1 is LNHNV and CDR2 is YYDKDF (reference sequence). The V segment lost 3 bases and the J segment 2 bases; nucleotides outside the gene matches: 8. The CDR3 loop spans 16 amino acids. CDR3 amino acids: CATSSRQGPNTDTQYF. CDR3 bases: TGTGCCACCAGCAGCCGACAGGGCCCGAACACAGATACGCAGTATTTT.

This clonotype was seen only a few times. The chain recombines TRBV28 with TRBJ2-7; 7 nucleotides align to TRBD1. The CDR3 is 17 residues long. Per the germline V gene, CDR1 is MDHEN and CDR2 is SYDVKM. Trimming took 6 bases from V and 3 from J; bases not matched to a gene: 17. CDR3 protein: CASSPWKKVGQVYEQYF. Here the CDR3 DNA reads TGTGCCAGCAGCCCTTGGAAGAAGGTAGGACAGGTCTACGAGCAGTACTTC.

This clonotype has only a few counts. The V call is TRBV6-6, the J call TRBJ2-3; no reliable D call. The germline V and J ends were trimmed by 4 bases and 6 bases, with 8 bases remaining between them. Per germline, CDR1 MNHNY and CDR2 SVGAGI (reference sequence). The length of the CDR3 is 12 residues. The CDR3: CASSSLYDTQYF. The CDR3 coding sequence is TGTGCCAGCAGTTCCCTCTACGATACGCAGTATTTT.

This clonotype was counted a few times. The chain couples TRBV29-1 to TRBJ1-2; D not resolved. The V gene lost 0 bases and the J gene lost 10 bases, with 9 bases spanning the gap. The CDR3 runs to 11 residues. The germline V gene encodes CDR1 SQVTM and CDR2 ANQGSEA. The CDR3 protein is CSVEDFADYTF. In DNA form, the CDR3 reads TGCAGCGTTGAAGACTTTGCTGACTACACCTTC.

The J gene is TRBJ2-1, the V gene TRBV20-1, with TRBD2 as a possible D gene (7 bases). CDR3 size: 14 residues. V lost 5 bases and J lost 6, with 17 bases in between. The germline V gene has CDR1 DFQATT and CDR2 SNEGSKA (reference sequence). The chain's CDR3 is CSAGGASQPNEQFF. In nucleotides, the CDR3 is TGCAGTGCTGGGGGGGCTTCGCAACCCAATGAGCAGTTCTTC.

This clonotype was recorded many times. This chain links TRBV18 with TRBJ1-1; D gene uncertain. V gave up 5 bases and J gave up 0 bases, with 7 bases separating them. Germline lookup yields CDR1 KGHSH and CDR2 LQKENI. The CDR3 consists of 13 residues. CDR3 nucleotide sequence: TGTGCCAGCTCAACGGGGTTGAACACTGAAGCTTTCTTT. This gives the protein CASSTGLNTEAFF.

The J gene is TRBJ1-1, the V gene TRBV18; D is unresolved. This CDR3 is 15 amino acids long. Trimming removed 3 bases from V and 6 bases from J, with 17 bases in between. Germline CDR1 is KGHSH and CDR2 is LQKENI. CDR3 region: CASSPGVSRNAEAFF. CDR3 sequence (DNA): TGTGCCAGCTCACCCGGGGTATCGAGGAATGCTGAAGCTTTCTTT.

The genes are TRBV6-5 and TRBJ2-3, with D perhaps matching TRBD2 (6 bases). The germline V and J ends were trimmed by 1 base and 2 bases, with 10 bases remaining between them. CDR1 and CDR2 from the germline V gene are MNHEY and SVGAGI. This CDR3 has 15 residues. CDR3 in amino acids: CASSYLRGDTDTQYF. CDR3 bases: TGTGCCAGCAGTTACTTGCGGGGAGACACAGATACGCAGTATTTT.

This clonotype was detected a few times. This sequence joins TRBV6-1 and TRBJ2-7; 10 nucleotides line up with TRBD1. CDR3 size: 18 residues. The V gene's germline CDR1 is MNHNS and CDR2 SASEGT. V gave up 6 bases and J gave up 3 bases; unmatched junction bases: 17. CDR3 protein: CASRPRDRGSEDDYEQYV. CDR3 sequence (DNA): TGTGCCAGCAGGCCCCGGGACAGGGGCAGTGAAGACGACTACGAGCAGTACGTC.

At least ten counts were recorded for this clonotype. The V call is TRBV6-5, the J call TRBJ1-1; possible D gene TRBD1, 6 bases. The CDR3 has 15 amino acids. Trimming removed 6 bases from V and 6 bases from J, with 20 bases in between. Germline V gene sequence: CDR1 MNHEY, CDR2 SVGAGI. CDR3 residues: CASSRLGQSGPEAFF. For the CDR3, the DNA is TGTGCCAGCAGCCGTCTCGGACAGTCAGGACCTGAAGCTTTCTTT.

The chain links TRBV20-1 to TRBJ2-5, with 14 bases matching TRBD2. J was trimmed by 2 bases and V by 5 bases; bases with no gene match: 10. The CDR3 loop spans 17 amino acids. Germline assignment: CDR1 DFQATT and CDR2 SNEGSKA (reference sequence). In DNA form, the CDR3 reads TGCAGTGCTGCCGTTACCTGGACTAGCGGGGGGCAAGAGACCCAGTACTTC. It encodes CSAAVTWTSGGQETQYF.

This clonotype has more than one count but fewer than ten. The chain employs TRBV19 and TRBJ2-1; 8 nucleotides line up with TRBD2. The junction had 9 bases not matched to a gene; V was cut back by 6 bases and J by 8 bases. The CDR3 runs 14 residues. Germline lookup yields CDR1 LNHDA and CDR2 SQIVND (reference sequence). Here the CDR3 reads CASSDGGADDEQFF. The CDR3 coding sequence is TGTGCCAGTAGCGACGGGGGGGCCGACGATGAGCAGTTCTTC.

This clonotype has only a few counts. This sequence joins TRBV7-9 and TRBJ2-1; 7 bases are shared with TRBD2. The CDR3 contains 14 residues. In germline, CDR1 is SEHNR, CDR2 FQNEAQ (reference sequence). V lost 5 bases, J lost 8 bases, and 9 bases stayed unmatched. CDR3: CASSPDGLEDEQFF. The CDR3 DNA reads TGTGCCAGCAGCCCCGATGGACTAGAGGATGAGCAGTTCTTC.

V is TRBV11-2 and J is TRBJ2-2, with 8 bases fitting TRBD1. Per germline, CDR1 SGHAT and CDR2 FQNNGV. The CDR3 is 15 amino acids. J gave up 1 base and V 5 bases, and 3 bases lay outside the gene matches. The CDR3 here is CASSIDRGNTGELFF. CDR3 nucleotide sequence: TGTGCCAGCAGCATTGACAGGGGGAACACCGGGGAGCTGTTTTTT. Drawing the rest from reference TRBV11-2 and TRBJ2-2, the complete variable domain is EAGVAQSPRYKIIEKRQSVAFWCNPISGHATLYWYQQILGQGPKLLIQFQNNGVVDDSQLPKDRFSAERLKGVDSTLKIQPAKLEDSAVYLCASSIDRGNTGELFFGEGSRLTVL.